This T cell receptor (beta chain) was retrieved from a study of blood T cell repertoires in COVID-19. On the study more broadly: Whether acute or convalescent, the COVID-19 samples came from the United States, Italy and Spain.

The germline gives CDR1 SQVTM, CDR2 ANQGSEA. The CDR3 length is 13 residues. Trimming cost V 3 bases and J 0 bases, with 6 bases left between them. Seattle's cohort entered during active infection and was followed longitudinally. In the original workflow: Reference gene primer amplification in the assay estimated nucleated cell counts. Sequenced by immunoSEQ multiplex PCR; TCRdb stores in-frame clones only, minus some. V and J calls and clone size follow that table, whereas D and trimming were derived from the DNA. Among 250,000 to 350,000 clones listed, around 90% were seen once. Sequencing input: peripheral blood. V usage is TRBV29-1 and J usage is TRBJ1-3; D not certain. The TCR was taken from a woman in her twenties or thirties with COVID-19, enrolled during active disease. The DNA of the CDR3 is TGCAGCGTTGAGGCCATCTCTGGAAACACCATATATTTT. It encodes CSVEAISGNTIYF.